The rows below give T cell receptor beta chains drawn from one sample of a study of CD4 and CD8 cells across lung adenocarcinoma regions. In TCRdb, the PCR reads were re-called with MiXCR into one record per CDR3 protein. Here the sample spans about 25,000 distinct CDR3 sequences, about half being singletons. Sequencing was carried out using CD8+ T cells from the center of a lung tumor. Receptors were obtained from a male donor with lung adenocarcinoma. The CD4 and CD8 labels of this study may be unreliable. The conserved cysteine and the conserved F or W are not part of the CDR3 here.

ASTVGGSPYNEQF	TRBV2	13
PSSEMAGANEQF	TRBV10-1	12
ASRGAGVKDTQY	TRBV6-1	12
GRSLGGRNQETQY	TRBV7-6	13
ASSEGLAAFNEQF	TRBV6-1	13
AISPEGEGTDTQY	TRBV10-3	13
ASSLGLAGGPITYEQF	TRBV7-2	16
ASSFGGRLYNEQY	TRBV12-3/TRBV12-4	13
ASSDAGPWARNTQY	TRBV6-1	14
ASSDKGGTGELF	TRBV6-4	12
ASSLAAGLAGGPGRNEQF	TRBV5-6	18
ASNTGLGARNTQY	TRBV6-1	13
ASSYLWTGETQY	TRBV6-5	12
ASSPRRGAGNTIY	TRBV6-1	13
ASSPQGGGTEAF	TRBV6-4	12
ASSLGGYRGSSYNSPLH	TRBV27	17
ASSGDRGWGTQY	TRBV3-1	12
ARTYEQY	TRBV6-1	7
ASSQVPRVEQF	TRBV3-1	11
ASSATENSEQY	TRBV10-2	11
ASSYSSTVDNEKLF	TRBV6-5	14
ASSYSIHQSHEQY	TRBV6-5	13
SASLAGGSRGNEQF	TRBV20-1	14
ASKGGGGRSKDTQY	TRBV6-1	14
ASSRGGATEAF	TRBV7-2	11
ASSRRGQGITGANVLT	TRBV7-6	16
ASSEAGLWVKDIQY	TRBV6-1	14
AGSEDRDQETQY	TRBV4-1	12
ASRGGPGELF	TRBV6-2/TRBV6-3	10
AWRGQGPANEQF	TRBV30	12
ASSLAHQPEETQY	TRBV7-8	13
ASSVGSGSYNEQF	TRBV9	13
ASSGPTIATNEKLF	TRBV3-1	14
ASSPSVAGGPGAGQF	TRBV7-6	15
ASSGGSPLH	TRBV6-1	9
ASSEATATSYEQY	TRBV10-2	13
ASRGGGDQETQY	TRBV6-1	12
ASSSPGLGHETQY	TRBV28	13
ASRLGPVLGENEQF	TRBV5-1	14
ASSSRTDPPRETQY	TRBV6-5	14
ASSDPGLRAKDIQY	TRBV10-2	14
ASSEDGRMNTEAF	TRBV6-1	13